This TCR beta chain was captured by sequencing in a study of blood T cell repertoires in COVID-19. For the study at large: Researchers got acute and convalescent COVID-19 samples from the United States, Italy and Spain. From T cells, B-cell-depleted T cells, or PBMCs came the material, which was cDNA or gDNA.

In the study's own analysis: Amplification with reference gene primers provided the estimates of nucleated cell counts. Clones were sequenced by immunoSEQ multiplex PCR, and TCRdb holds only the in-frame ones, with some missing. For V, J and clone size, that table is used; D and trimming come from the DNA. The table has about 140,000 clones, around nine tenths seen once. Germline CDR1 reads MNHEY; CDR2 reads SMNVEV (reference sequence). The ends were cut back, 6 bases at V and 2 bases at J, with 11 bases in the middle. This CDR3 spans 14 amino acids. The gene calls are TRBV27 and TRBJ1-5; D possibly corresponds to TRBD1 (5 bases). The clonotype was recovered from a woman in her 40s with acute or convalescent COVID-19. Specimen: peripheral blood. This CDR3 reads CASSPGRGNQPQHF. As DNA, the CDR3 is TGTGCCAGCAGCCCAGGGAGGGGCAATCAGCCCCAGCATTTT.